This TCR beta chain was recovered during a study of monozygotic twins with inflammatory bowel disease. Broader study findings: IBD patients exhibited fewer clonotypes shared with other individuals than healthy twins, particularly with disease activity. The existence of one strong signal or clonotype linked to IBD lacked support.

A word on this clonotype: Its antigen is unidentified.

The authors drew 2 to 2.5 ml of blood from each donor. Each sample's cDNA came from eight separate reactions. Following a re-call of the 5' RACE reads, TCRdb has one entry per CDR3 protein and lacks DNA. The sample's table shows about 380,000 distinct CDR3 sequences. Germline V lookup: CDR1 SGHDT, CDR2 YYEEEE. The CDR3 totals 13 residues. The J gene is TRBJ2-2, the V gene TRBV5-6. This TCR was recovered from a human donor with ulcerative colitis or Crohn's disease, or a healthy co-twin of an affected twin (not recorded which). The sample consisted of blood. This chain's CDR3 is CASSLLRYGELFF.